This T cell receptor (beta chain) was identified during a study of molecular identifiers for immune sequencing clone quantification. On the study more broadly: In replicates, the authors split RNA from approximately 20,000 or 100,000 naive CD8 cells five ways and sequenced four. General observations from the study: Molecules of identical TCR sharing a barcode could underestimate highly expanded clone sizes. The study reportedly detected spiked Jurkat TCR RNA from one cell among about 1 million naive cells.

Each CDR3 protein is one row after TCRdb ran MiXCR on the PCR reads. The sample records around 300,000 distinct CDR3 sequences, about 22% being singletons. As to this clonotype: Antigen unknown. The junction departs from the called germline gene at one end, perhaps through a read error.

The germline V gene has CDR1 SQVTM and CDR2 ANQGSEA. This CDR3 region has 16 residues. Sorting selected naive CD8 T cells with a CD8+CD4-CCR7+CD45RA+ phenotype. The source material was naive CD8+ T cells from blood, with Jurkat cell RNA spiked in. Indicated subset: FACS-sorted CD8+CD4-CCR7+CD45RA+ naive T cells. The chain links TRBV29-1 to TRBJ2-3; 7 positions match TRBD1. The clonotype was recovered from a human donor in good health. Some libraries in this study had Jurkat cell RNA spiked in. As DNA, the CDR3 is TGCAGCGTTAATAGTTTAGACAGGGCGGTCACAAATACGCAATATTTT. Residues: CSVNSLDRAVTNTQYF.